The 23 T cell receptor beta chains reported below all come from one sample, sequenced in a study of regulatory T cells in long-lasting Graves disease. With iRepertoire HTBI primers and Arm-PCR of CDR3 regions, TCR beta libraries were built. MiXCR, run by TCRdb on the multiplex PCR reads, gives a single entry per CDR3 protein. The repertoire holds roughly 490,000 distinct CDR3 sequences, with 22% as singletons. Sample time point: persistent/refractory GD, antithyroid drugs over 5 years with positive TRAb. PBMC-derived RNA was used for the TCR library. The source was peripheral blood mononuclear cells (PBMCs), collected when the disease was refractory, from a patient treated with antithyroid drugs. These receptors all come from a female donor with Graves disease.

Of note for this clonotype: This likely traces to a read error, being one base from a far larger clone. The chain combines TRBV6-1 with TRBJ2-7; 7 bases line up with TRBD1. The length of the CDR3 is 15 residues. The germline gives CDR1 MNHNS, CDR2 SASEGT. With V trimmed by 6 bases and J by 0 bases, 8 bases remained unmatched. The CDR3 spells CASRPGQRTSYEQYF. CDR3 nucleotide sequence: TGTGCCAGCAGACCGGGACAGAGAACCTCCTACGAGCAGTACTTC.

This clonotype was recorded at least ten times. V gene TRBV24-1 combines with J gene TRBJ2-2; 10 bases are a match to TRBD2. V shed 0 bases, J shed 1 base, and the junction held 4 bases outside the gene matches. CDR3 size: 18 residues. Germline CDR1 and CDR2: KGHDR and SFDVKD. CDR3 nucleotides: TGTGCCACCAGTGATTTGAGCGGGAGGGAGCGGAACACCGGGGAGCTGTTTTTT. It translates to CATSDLSGRERNTGELFF.

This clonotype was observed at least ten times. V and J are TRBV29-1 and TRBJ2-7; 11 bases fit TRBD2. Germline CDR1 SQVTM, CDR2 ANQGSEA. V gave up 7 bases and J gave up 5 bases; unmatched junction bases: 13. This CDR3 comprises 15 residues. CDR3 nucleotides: TGCAGCGCGGGCGGGATGGCTAGCGGGAGGAACGAGCAGTACTTC. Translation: CSAGGMASGRNEQYF.

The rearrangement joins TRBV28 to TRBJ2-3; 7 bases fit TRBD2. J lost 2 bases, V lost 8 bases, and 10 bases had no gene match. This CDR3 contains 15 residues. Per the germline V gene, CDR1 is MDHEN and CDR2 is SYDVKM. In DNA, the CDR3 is TGTGCCAGCGCGGCCAGCGGGGATTACACAGATACGCAGTATTTT. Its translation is CASAASGDYTDTQYF.

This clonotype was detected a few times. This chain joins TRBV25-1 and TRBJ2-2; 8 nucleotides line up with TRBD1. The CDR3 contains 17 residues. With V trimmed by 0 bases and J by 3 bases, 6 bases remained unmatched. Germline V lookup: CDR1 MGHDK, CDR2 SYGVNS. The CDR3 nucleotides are TGTGCCAGCAGTGAATACTGGCGGACAGGGCACACCGGGGAGCTGTTTTTT. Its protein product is CASSEYWRTGHTGELFF.

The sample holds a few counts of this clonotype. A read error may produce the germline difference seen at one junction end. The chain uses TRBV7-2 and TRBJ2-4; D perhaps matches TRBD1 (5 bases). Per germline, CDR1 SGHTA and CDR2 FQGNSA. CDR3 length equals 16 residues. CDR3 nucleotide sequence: TGTGCCTGCAGCTTACGCACAGGCCTAGCCAAAAACATTCAGTACTTC. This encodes CACSLRTGLAKNIQYF.

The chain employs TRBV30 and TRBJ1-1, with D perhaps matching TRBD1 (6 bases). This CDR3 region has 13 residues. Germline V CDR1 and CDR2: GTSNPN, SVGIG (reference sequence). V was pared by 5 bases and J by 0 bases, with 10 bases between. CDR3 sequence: CAWEGGLNTEAFF. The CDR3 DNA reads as TGTGCCTGGGAGGGGGGTTTGAACACTGAAGCTTTCTTT.

The CDR3 bases are TGTGCCAGCAGTTGGTCTGGACAGGGAACAGATACGCAGTATTTT. Its protein is CASSWSGQGTDTQYF. V gene TRBV12-3 or TRBV12-4 combines with J gene TRBJ2-3, with 8 bases aligning to TRBD1. The J segment lost 3 bases and the V segment lost 4 bases, leaving 6 bases of the junction unmatched. This CDR3 spans 15 amino acids.

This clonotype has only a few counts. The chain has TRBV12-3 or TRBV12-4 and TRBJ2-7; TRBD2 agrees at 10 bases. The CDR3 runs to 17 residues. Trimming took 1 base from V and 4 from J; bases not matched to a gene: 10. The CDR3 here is CASSLEPSGSIGYEQYF. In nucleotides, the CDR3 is TGTGCCAGCAGTTTAGAGCCTAGCGGGAGTATTGGGTACGAGCAGTACTTC.

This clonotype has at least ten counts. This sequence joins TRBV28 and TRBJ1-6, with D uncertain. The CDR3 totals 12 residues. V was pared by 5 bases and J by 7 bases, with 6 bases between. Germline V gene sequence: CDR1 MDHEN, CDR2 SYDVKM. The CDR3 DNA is TGTGCCAGCAGTCTTCCCAATTCACCCCTCCACTTT. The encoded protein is CASSLPNSPLHF.

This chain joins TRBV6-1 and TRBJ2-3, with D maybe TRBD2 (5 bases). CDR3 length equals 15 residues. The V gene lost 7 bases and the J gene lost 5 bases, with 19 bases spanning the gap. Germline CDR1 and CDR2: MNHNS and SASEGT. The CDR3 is CASNPGVSRGDTQYF. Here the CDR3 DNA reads TGTGCCAGCAACCCTGGGGTATCCCGGGGAGATACGCAGTATTTT.

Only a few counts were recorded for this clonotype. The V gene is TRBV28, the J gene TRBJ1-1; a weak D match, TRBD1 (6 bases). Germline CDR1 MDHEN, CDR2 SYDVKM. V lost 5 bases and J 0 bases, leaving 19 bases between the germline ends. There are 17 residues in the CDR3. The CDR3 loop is CASSPLTGKVMNTEAFF. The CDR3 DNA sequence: TGTGCCAGCAGTCCCCTTACAGGGAAAGTTATGAACACTGAAGCTTTCTTT.

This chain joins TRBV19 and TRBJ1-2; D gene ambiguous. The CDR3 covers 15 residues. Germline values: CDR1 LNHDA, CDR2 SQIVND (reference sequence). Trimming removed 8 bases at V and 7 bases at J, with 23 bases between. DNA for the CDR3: TGTGCCAGTTCGAGTCCAGTAAAGGGAGTGCGTGGCTACACCTTC. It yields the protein CASSSPVKGVRGYTF.

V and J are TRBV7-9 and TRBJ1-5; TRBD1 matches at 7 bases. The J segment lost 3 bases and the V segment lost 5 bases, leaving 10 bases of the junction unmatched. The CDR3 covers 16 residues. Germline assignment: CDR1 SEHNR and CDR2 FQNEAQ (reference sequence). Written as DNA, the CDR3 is TGTGCCAGCAGCACCTCGGGGACAGCCTTCAATCAGCCCCAGCATTTT. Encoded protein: CASSTSGTAFNQPQHF.

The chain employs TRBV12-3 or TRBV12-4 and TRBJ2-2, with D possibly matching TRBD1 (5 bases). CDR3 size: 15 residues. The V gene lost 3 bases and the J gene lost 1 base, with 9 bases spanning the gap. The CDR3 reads CASSFFQGNTGELFF. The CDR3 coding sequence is TGTGCCAGCAGTTTTTTCCAGGGGAACACCGGGGAGCTGTTTTTT.

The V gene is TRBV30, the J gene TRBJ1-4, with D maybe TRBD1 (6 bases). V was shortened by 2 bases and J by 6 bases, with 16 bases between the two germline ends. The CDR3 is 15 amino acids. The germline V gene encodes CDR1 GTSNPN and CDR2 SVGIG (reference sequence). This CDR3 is CAWSPLGGRDEKLFF. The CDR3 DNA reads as TGTGCCTGGAGTCCACTCGGGGGGCGCGATGAAAAACTGTTTTTT.

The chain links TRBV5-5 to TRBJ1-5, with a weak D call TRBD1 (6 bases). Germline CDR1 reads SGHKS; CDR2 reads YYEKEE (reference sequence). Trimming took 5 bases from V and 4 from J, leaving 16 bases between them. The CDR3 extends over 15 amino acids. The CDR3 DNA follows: TGTGCCAGCAGTTCGTCGGGGGCGGGTAATCAGCCCCAGCATTTT. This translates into CASSSSGAGNQPQHF.

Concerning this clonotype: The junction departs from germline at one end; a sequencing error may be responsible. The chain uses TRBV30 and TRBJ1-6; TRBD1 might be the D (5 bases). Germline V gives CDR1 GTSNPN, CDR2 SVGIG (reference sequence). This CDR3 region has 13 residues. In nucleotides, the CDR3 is TGTGCCCGGAGTGGGGGTCCTAATTCACCCCTCCACTTT. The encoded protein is CARSGGPNSPLHF.

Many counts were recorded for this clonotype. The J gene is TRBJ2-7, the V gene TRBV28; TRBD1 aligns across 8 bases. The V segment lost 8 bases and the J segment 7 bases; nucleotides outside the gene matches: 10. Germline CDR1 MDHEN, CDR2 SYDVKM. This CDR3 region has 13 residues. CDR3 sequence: CASWRQGPYEQYF. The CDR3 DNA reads TGTGCCAGCTGGCGACAGGGGCCGTATGAGCAGTACTTC.

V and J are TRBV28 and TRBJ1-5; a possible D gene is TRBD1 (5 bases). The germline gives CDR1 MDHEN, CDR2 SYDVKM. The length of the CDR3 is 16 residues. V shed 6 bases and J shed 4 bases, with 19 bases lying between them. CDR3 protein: CASSLRAQRGNQPQHF. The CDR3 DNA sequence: TGTGCCAGCAGCCTCCGGGCCCAAAGGGGTAATCAGCCCCAGCATTTT.

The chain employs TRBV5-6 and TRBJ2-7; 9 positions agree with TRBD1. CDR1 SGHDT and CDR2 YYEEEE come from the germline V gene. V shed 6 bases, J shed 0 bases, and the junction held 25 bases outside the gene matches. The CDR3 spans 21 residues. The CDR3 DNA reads TGTGCCAGCATCCCGTCCGGGGGACCGGGACAGGGAGAATACCTCTCCTACGAGCAGTACTTC. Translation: CASIPSGGPGQGEYLSYEQYF. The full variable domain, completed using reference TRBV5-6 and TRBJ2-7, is DAGVTQSPTHLIKTRGQQVTLRCSPKSGHDTVSWYQQALGQGPQFIFQYYEEEERQRGNFPDRFSGHQFPNYSSELNVNALLLGDSALYLCASIPSGGPGQGEYLSYEQYFGPGTRLTVT.

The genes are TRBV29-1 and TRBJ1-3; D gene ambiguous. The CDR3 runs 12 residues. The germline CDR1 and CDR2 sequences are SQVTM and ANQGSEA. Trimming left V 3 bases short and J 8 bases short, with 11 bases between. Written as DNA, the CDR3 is TGCAGCGTTGATCTAGGAAGCCACACCATATATTTT. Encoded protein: CSVDLGSHTIYF.

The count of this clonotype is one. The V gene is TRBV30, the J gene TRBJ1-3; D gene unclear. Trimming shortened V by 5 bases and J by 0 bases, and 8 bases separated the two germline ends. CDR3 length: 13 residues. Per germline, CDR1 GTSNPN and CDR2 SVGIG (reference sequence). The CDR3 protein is CAWGRGSGNTIYF. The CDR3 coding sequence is TGTGCCTGGGGACGGGGCTCTGGAAACACCATATATTTT.